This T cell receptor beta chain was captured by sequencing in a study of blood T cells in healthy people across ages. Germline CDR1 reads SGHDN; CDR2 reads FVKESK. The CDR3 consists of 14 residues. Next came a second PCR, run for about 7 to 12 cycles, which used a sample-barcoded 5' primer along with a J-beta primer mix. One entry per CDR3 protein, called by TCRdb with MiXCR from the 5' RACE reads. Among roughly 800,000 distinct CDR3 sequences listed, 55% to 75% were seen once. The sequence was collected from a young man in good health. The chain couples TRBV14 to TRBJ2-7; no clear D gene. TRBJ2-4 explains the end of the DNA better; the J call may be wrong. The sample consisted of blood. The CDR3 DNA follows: TGTGCCAGCAGCCGAACTCCGAGGAAAAACATTCAGTACTTC. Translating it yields CASSRTPRKNIQYF.